This T cell receptor (beta chain) appears in the sequencing data of a study of long-term antiretroviral therapy in people with HIV. Whole-study results and caveats: Clonal populations expanded prior to ART predominated within the repertoire at all time points. Controls showed broader CDR3 length ranges than did the HIV repertoires. ART adherence was not documented, and neither viral resistance nor therapy changes had any data.

Assay version v3.0 of immunoSEQ was used, and it was run at survey level. Sequencing used immunoSEQ multiplex PCR; TCRdb keeps in-frame clones, though not all of them. The sample records about 32,000 clones, approximately 83% being singletons. The germline V gene has CDR1 SQVTM and CDR2 ANQGSEA. The CDR3 extends over 12 amino acids. Trimming left V 5 bases short and J 6 bases short, with 13 bases between. Concerning this clone: The target antigen is unknown.

Two or more post-ART PBMC samples, plus at least one pre-ART sample, were available for each donor. The chain links TRBV29-1 to TRBJ1-2, with a possible D match to TRBD1 (6 bases). The material sequenced was unsorted PBMCs, taken 2.2 years after starting antiretroviral therapy. The clonotype originates from a man younger than 35 with HIV. The CDR3 sequence is CSVRGDRHGYTF. In DNA, the CDR3 is TGCAGCGTTCGTGGTGACAGGCATGGCTACACCTTC.